These 5 T cell receptor beta chains share one sample of origin, sequenced in a study of OX40 agonist ivuxolimab in advanced cancers. Generated by immunoSEQ multiplex PCR, the TCRdb table keeps only in-frame clones and is missing some. The sample records tens of thousands of clones, over 75% being singletons. Source: CD4+ or CD8+ T cells sorted from blood, taken in a trial of the OX40 agonist ivuxolimab. These receptors all come from an adult with an advanced solid tumor such as melanoma, head and neck, liver or kidney cancer.

The genes are TRBV18 and TRBJ1-1, with D perhaps matching TRBD1 (6 bases). CDR1 is KGHSH, CDR2 LQKENI, per germline. There are 15 residues in the CDR3. V gave up 2 bases and J gave up 0 bases, with 10 bases separating them. CDR3 DNA sequence: TGTGCCAGCTCACCATTAGGACAGATGAACACTGAAGCTTTCTTT. Translation: CASSPLGQMNTEAFF.

The V gene is TRBV2, the J gene TRBJ2-3; perhaps TRBD1 as D (6 bases). Germline V CDR1 and CDR2: SNHLY, FYNNEI. The CDR3 runs 13 residues. The V and J ends lost 5 bases and 2 bases respectively, with 8 bases between them. CDR3 region: CASSRDITDTQYF. The CDR3 region has the DNA TGTGCCAGCAGTAGGGACATCACAGATACGCAGTATTTT. Combining the CDR3 with reference TRBV2 and TRBJ2-3 gives the whole variable domain EPEVTQTPSHQVTQMGQEVILRCVPISNHLYFYWYRQILGQKVEFLVSFYNNEISEKSEIFDDQFSVERPDGSNFTLKIRSTKLEDSAMYFCASSRDITDTQYFGPGTRLTVL.

V is TRBV28 and J is TRBJ2-6; D remains ambiguous. With 6 bases removed from V and 1 base from J, the gap between germline ends came to 4 bases. Germline-derived CDR1 and CDR2 are MDHEN and SYDVKM. CDR3 size: 13 residues. The CDR3 is CASRSSGANVLTF. CDR3 sequence (DNA): TGTGCCAGCAGGAGTTCTGGGGCCAACGTCCTGACTTTC. The entire variable domain, with the rest obtained from reference TRBV28 and TRBJ2-6, is as follows: DVKVTQSSRYLVKRTGEKVFLECVQDMDHENMFWYRQDPGLGLRLIYFSYDVKMKEKGDIPEGYSVSREKKERFSLILESASTNQTSMYLCASRSSGANVLTFGAGSRLTVL.

This chain links TRBV19 with TRBJ1-3; 7 bases line up with TRBD1. Germline V gene data show CDR1 as LNHDA and CDR2 as SQIVND (reference sequence). This CDR3 is built from 15 residues. V dropped 9 bases and J dropped 0; count of bases not matched to a gene: 8. The CDR3 loop reads CASWTGTHSGNTIYF. CDR3 nucleotides: TGTGCCAGCTGGACAGGCACTCACTCTGGAAACACCATATATTTT.

The genes are TRBV2 and TRBJ2-7; TRBD2 agrees at 11 bases. The CDR3 has 16 residues. CDR1 is SNHLY and CDR2 is FYNNEI in the germline V gene. V shed 2 bases, J shed 3 bases, and the junction held 6 bases outside the gene matches. The CDR3 spells CASSERLAGPGYEQYF. The CDR3 DNA follows: TGTGCCAGCAGTGAAAGACTAGCGGGGCCCGGCTACGAGCAGTACTTC.